This TCR beta chain was recorded in a study of immune heterogeneity within non-small cell lung tumors. For the study at large: The tumors comprised 4 squamous cell carcinomas, under twelve non-squamous carcinomas and 1 not otherwise specified. Study-wide results and caveats: Site-unique high-frequency clones occurred alongside identical dominant CDR3 beta clonotypes that recurred across tumor sites within a patient.

Per sample, about 610 ng of bulk tumor genomic DNA was the template used. Several biopsies per primary tumor were taken during surgery, spaced as far apart as possible. Each patient presented with untreated, newly diagnosed non-small cell lung cancer and received curative surgery. J was trimmed by 8 bases and V by 0 bases; bases with no gene match: 6. This CDR3 has 15 residues. Germline CDR1 is LGHNA and CDR2 is YNFKEQ. Multiplex PCR amplified TCR beta CDR3 with 32 V and 13 J primers. TCRdb redid the calling of the multiplex PCR reads with MiXCR, one entry per CDR3 protein. The data show more than 9,500 distinct CDR3 sequences, roughly 32% seen once. This clonotype has at least ten counts. Its antigen is not identified.

The chain is built from TRBV4-2 and TRBJ2-3, with TRBD2 matching over 9 bases. The sequence derives from a man aged 60 to 69 with non-small cell lung cancer. Sequenced input: lung tumor tissue. CDR3 DNA sequence: TGTGCCAGCAGCCAAGACGTTAGCGGGAGTGTTACGCAGTATTTT. It specifies CASSQDVSGSVTQYF.